This TCR beta chain was recovered during a study of pediatric ulcerative colitis. The study's findings and limits: Ulcerative colitis patients shared more blood-rectal clones than controls.

Germline CDR1 reads MNHNS; CDR2 reads SASEGT. The V segment lost 0 bases and the J segment 6 bases; nucleotides outside the gene matches: 6. This CDR3 region has 15 residues. Control subjects, colonoscoped for suspected IBD, had macroscopically and histologically normal endoscopy. Blood was drawn at the time of colonoscopy. As to this clone: What it binds is unknown.

Up to 500,000 reads were sequenced per sample. The protocol was immunoSEQ multiplex PCR, while the TCRdb copy is restricted to in-frame clones and leaves out a portion. Altogether tens of thousands of clones are present, over 80% being singletons, with the ten largest covering about 1.5%. The sample was blood. The chain joins TRBV6-1 to TRBJ2-7; the match to TRBD2 covers 9 bases. The sequence was collected from a boy younger than 18 who was a control in a study of pediatric ulcerative colitis. The CDR3 protein is CASSEAAGGPTEQYF. The CDR3 region has the DNA TGTGCCAGCAGTGAAGCGGCGGGGGGGCCGACCGAGCAGTACTTC.